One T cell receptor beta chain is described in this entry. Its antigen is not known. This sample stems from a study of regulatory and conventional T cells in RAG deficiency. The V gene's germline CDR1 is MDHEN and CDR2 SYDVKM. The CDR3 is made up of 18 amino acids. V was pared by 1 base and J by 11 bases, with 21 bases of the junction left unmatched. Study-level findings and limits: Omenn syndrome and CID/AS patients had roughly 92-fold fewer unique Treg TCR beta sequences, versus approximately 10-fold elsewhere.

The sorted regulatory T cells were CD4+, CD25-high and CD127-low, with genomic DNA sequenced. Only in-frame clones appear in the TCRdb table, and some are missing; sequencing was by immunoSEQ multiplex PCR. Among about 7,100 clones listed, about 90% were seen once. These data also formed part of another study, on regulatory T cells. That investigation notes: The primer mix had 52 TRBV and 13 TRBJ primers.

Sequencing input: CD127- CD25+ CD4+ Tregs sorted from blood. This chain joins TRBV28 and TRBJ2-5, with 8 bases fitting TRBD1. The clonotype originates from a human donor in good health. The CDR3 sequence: CASSLSGRGLRRSGEQYF. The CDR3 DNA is TGTGCCAGCAGTTTATCGGGCAGGGGGCTCCGCAGATCTGGGGAGCAGTACTTC.